The 7 T cell receptor beta chains given below trace back to one sample, sequenced in a study of blood T cell repertoires in COVID-19. Using immunoSEQ multiplex PCR, the repertoire was profiled, and TCRdb retains in-frame clones only, with some absent. This sample has 130,000 or so clones; 80% to 90% occur once, and the top ten carry roughly 4.3%. Specimen: peripheral blood. These receptors originate from a man aged 60 to 75 with COVID-19, enrolled during active disease.

The rearrangement uses TRBV19 and TRBJ1-2; D perhaps matches TRBD1 (6 bases). CDR1 and CDR2 from the germline V gene are LNHDA and SQIVND (reference sequence). CDR3 length: 13 residues. V was pared by 5 bases and J by 2 bases, with 9 bases between. CDR3 DNA: TGTGCCAGTAGTGCCCAGGGGAACTATGGCTACACCTTC. Translating gives CASSAQGNYGYTF.

The chain recombines TRBV2 with TRBJ1-5, with D tentatively TRBD1 (6 bases). The germline V gene has CDR1 SNHLY and CDR2 FYNNEI. The V and J ends lost 5 bases and 4 bases respectively, with 12 bases between them. The CDR3 totals 14 residues. CDR3 loop: CASSMGQRNQPQHF. The DNA for the CDR3 is TGTGCCAGCAGTATGGGACAAAGAAATCAGCCCCAGCATTTT. Full variable domain (remainder filled in from reference TRBV2 and TRBJ1-5): EPEVTQTPSHQVTQMGQEVILRCVPISNHLYFYWYRQILGQKVEFLVSFYNNEISEKSEIFDDQFSVERPDGSNFTLKIRSTKLEDSAMYFCASSMGQRNQPQHFGDGTRLSIL.

This clone was picked up one time. The chain is built from TRBV28 and TRBJ1-1; TRBD1 matches at 8 bases. After removal of 2 bases from V and 7 bases from J, the junction contained 9 bases not matched to a gene. There are 15 residues in the CDR3. Looked up from germline, CDR1 is MDHEN and CDR2 is SYDVKM. Here the CDR3 DNA reads TGTGCCAGCAGTTTAATGTTAGGACAGGGAGTTGAAGCTTTCTTT. It specifies CASSLMLGQGVEAFF.

This clone was seen a single time. The chain is built from TRBV7-2 and TRBJ2-7; D remains unclear. Germline V gene data show CDR1 as SGHTA and CDR2 as FQGNSA. The CDR3 is 13 residues long. The germline V and J ends were trimmed by 1 base and 4 bases, with 8 bases remaining between them. The CDR3 is CASSLGGEYEQYF. CDR3 nucleotide sequence: TGTGCCAGCAGCTTAGGAGGAGAGTACGAGCAGTACTTC.

The chain combines TRBV2 with TRBJ2-2; D unclear. V dropped 6 bases and J dropped 6 bases, with 14 bases sitting between them. Germline-derived CDR1 and CDR2 are SNHLY and FYNNEI. The CDR3 spans 14 residues. The CDR3 here is CASSWSRSPGELFF. The CDR3 DNA reads TGTGCCAGCAGCTGGTCCCGAAGCCCCGGGGAGCTGTTTTTT. The variable domain in full, with the rest retrieved from reference TRBV2 and TRBJ2-2, is EPEVTQTPSHQVTQMGQEVILRCVPISNHLYFYWYRQILGQKVEFLVSFYNNEISEKSEIFDDQFSVERPDGSNFTLKIRSTKLEDSAMYFCASSWSRSPGELFFGEGSRLTVL.

The rearrangement joins TRBV10-3 to TRBJ2-1; TRBD2 might be the D (6 bases). Looked up from germline, CDR1 is ENHRY and CDR2 is SYGVKD. The CDR3 consists of 16 residues. V was clipped by 4 bases and J by 6 bases, with 19 bases between them. The CDR3: CAISAYGTGVGNEQFF. Here the CDR3 DNA reads TGTGCCATCAGTGCGTACGGGACGGGGGTTGGCAATGAGCAGTTCTTC.

The V gene is TRBV5-1, the J gene TRBJ1-2; 7 nucleotides match TRBD1. The V gene's germline CDR1 is SGHRS and CDR2 YFSETQ. The CDR3 is 14 residues long. V was pared by 1 base and J by 4 bases, with 4 bases of the junction left unmatched. The CDR3 sequence is CASSLQQGLYGYTF. Written as DNA, the CDR3 is TGCGCCAGCAGCTTGCAACAGGGGCTCTATGGCTACACCTTC.